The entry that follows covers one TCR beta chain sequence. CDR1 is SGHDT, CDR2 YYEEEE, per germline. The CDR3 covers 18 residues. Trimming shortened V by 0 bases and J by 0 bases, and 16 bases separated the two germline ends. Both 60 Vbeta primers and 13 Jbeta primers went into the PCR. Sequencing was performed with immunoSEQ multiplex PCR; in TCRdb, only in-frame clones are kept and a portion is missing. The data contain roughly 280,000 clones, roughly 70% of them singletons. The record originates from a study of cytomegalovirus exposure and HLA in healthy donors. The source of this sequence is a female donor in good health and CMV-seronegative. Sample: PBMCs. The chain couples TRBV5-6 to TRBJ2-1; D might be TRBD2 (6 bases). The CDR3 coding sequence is TGTGCCAGCAGCTTGGTCCCCCGACTAGTCATCTCCTACAATGAGCAGTTCTTC. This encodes CASSLVPRLVISYNEQFF.